This TCR beta chain was identified during a study of T-cell reconstitution after alpha-beta-depleted transplantation in children. This clonotype came up many times. The CDR3 covers 14 residues. Germline lookup yields CDR1 MDHEN and CDR2 SYDVKM. With 8 bases clipped from V and 1 base from J, the junction kept 7 bases outside the gene matches. Library preparation (for TCRbeta) was performed with unique molecular identifiers. TCRdb reprocessed the PCR reads via MiXCR and lists one record per CDR3 protein. This sample has some 590,000 distinct CDR3 sequences; 10% occur once, and the top ten carry less than 5%.

This chain connects TRBV28 to TRBJ1-1; TRBD1 matches 7 bases. The sample in question was PBMCs from the stem cell graft donor, obtained from the stem cell graft. The clonotype originates from a human donor who donated a stem cell graft to a child with acute myeloid leukemia. CDR3 bases: TGTGCCAGCGTGCCCGGGACAGCGAACACTGAAGCTTTCTTT. Translated: CASVPGTANTEAFF.